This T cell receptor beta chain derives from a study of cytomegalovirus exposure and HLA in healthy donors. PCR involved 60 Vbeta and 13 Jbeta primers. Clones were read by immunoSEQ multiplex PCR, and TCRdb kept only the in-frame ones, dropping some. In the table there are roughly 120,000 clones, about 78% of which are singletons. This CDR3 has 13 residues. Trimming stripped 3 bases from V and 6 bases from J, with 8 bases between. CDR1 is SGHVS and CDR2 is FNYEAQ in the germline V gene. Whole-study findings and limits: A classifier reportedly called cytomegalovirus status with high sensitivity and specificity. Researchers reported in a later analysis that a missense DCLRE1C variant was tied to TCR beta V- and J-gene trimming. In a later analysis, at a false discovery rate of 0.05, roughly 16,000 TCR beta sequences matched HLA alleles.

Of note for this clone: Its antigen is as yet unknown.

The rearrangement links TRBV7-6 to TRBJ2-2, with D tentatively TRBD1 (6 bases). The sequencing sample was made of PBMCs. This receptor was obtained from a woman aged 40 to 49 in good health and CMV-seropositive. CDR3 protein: CASSFNRAGELFF. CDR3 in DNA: TGTGCCAGCAGCTTTAACAGGGCCGGGGAGCTGTTTTTT.